These 3 T cell receptor beta chains were sequenced from one sample in a study of blood T cell repertoires in COVID-19. TCRdb keeps only in-frame clones here, not all; method: immunoSEQ multiplex PCR. The top ten hold 2.5% to 3% of the sample, which has about 130,000 clones, approximately 90% seen once. Sequencing was done on a sample of peripheral blood. These receptors were taken from a man in his sixties with active or convalescent COVID-19.

V usage is TRBV5-4 and J usage is TRBJ2-7; 9 bases are shared with TRBD2. Germline CDR1 SGHNT, CDR2 YYREEE (reference sequence). The CDR3 covers 15 residues. J lost 3 bases, V lost 0 bases, and 4 bases had no gene match. This CDR3 reads CASSLVLAGYYEQYF. The DNA of the CDR3 is TGTGCCAGCAGCTTGGTGCTAGCGGGGTACTACGAGCAGTACTTC.

CDR3: CSASQGYLTGVSYEQYF. The DNA of the CDR3 is TGCAGTGCTAGTCAGGGCTATTTGACAGGGGTATCCTACGAGCAGTACTTC. This chain joins TRBV20-1 and TRBJ2-7, with TRBD1 matching 8 bases. V lost 3 bases to trimming and J lost 1 base; unmatched junction nucleotides: 14. The CDR3 has 17 amino acids. Germline CDR1 DFQATT, CDR2 SNEGSKA (reference sequence).

The J gene is TRBJ1-2, the V gene TRBV28; 11 bases are shared with TRBD1. CDR3 length equals 14 residues. With 4 bases clipped from V and 7 bases from J, the junction kept 5 bases outside the gene matches. The germline gives CDR1 MDHEN, CDR2 SYDVKM. CDR3 residues: CASSSGQGDGGYTF. CDR3 in DNA: TGTGCCAGCAGTTCGGGACAGGGGGACGGTGGCTACACCTTC.